This T cell receptor beta chain was recovered during a study of T cell changes during pregnancy in multiple sclerosis. Assay: immunoSEQ multiplex PCR; the TCRdb copy retains only in-frame clones and omits some. Altogether under 85,000 clones are present, about 90% being singletons, with the ten largest covering about 1.3%. The length of the CDR3 is 13 residues. The germline V gene has CDR1 SGHVS and CDR2 FQNEAQ. This chain uses TRBV7-8 with TRBJ2-1; D is possibly TRBD1 (6 bases). The material was peripheral blood, obtained in the third trimester of pregnancy. The source is a female donor in good health, enrolled as a control in a pregnancy study. The CDR3 reads CVSSGVEDNEQFF. DNA for the CDR3: TGTGTTTCCTCAGGGGTTGAAGACAATGAGCAGTTCTTC.